A single sample gave rise to the 24 T cell receptor beta chains below, sequenced in a study of shared clonotypes between healthy human individuals. Sequencing was performed with immunoSEQ multiplex PCR; in TCRdb, only in-frame clones are kept and a portion is missing. The sample holds some 1 million clones, about 77% seen once. Source material: memory CD4+ T cells sorted from blood. Subset indicated: CD45RA-negative fraction. Receptor source: a young man in good health.

The chain links TRBV19 to TRBJ1-5; D ambiguous. Trimming removed 5 bases at V and 3 bases at J, with 11 bases between. Germline V gene sequence: CDR1 LNHDA, CDR2 SQIVND (reference sequence). This CDR3 contains 14 residues. CDR3 sequence: CASSRQSVNQPQHF. The CDR3 DNA reads TGTGCCAGTAGTCGGCAGTCCGTCAATCAGCCCCAGCATTTT.

This chain links TRBV28 with TRBJ1-2, with 8 bases lining up with TRBD1. Germline V gene sequence: CDR1 MDHEN, CDR2 SYDVKM. Germline trimming cut 8 bases from V and 3 bases from J; bases unmatched to any gene: 11. This CDR3 region has 15 residues. The DNA for the CDR3 is TGTGCCAGCGCGGGATACGGGACAGGCGACTATGGCTACACCTTC. It codes for CASAGYGTGDYGYTF.

The rearrangement links TRBV7-2 to TRBJ2-1; D possibly corresponds to TRBD2 (5 bases). V gave up 4 bases and J gave up 7 bases, with 17 bases separating them. This CDR3 has 15 amino acids. Germline lookup yields CDR1 SGHTA and CDR2 FQGNSA. The CDR3 loop is CASSSRAVPGNEQFF. The CDR3 DNA follows: TGTGCCAGCAGCTCGAGAGCGGTCCCGGGAAATGAGCAGTTCTTC.

The rearrangement joins TRBV19 to TRBJ2-7; D is ambiguous. The V end was cut by 10 bases, the J end by 1 base, with 14 bases between. CDR3 length: 13 residues. CDR1 is LNHDA, CDR2 SQIVND, per germline (reference sequence). The CDR3, as DNA: TGTGCCACCGGGTCAGTAGGTTCCTACGAGCAGTACTTC. It specifies CATGSVGSYEQYF.

The chain has TRBV7-6 and TRBJ2-5; unclear D gene. Germline V gene lookup returns CDR1 SGHVS and CDR2 FNYEAQ. Trimming removed 5 bases from V and 5 bases from J, with 12 bases in between. The CDR3 contains 13 residues. CDR3 bases: TGTGCCAGCAGCCTCCTACTCAGGGAGACCCAGTACTTC. Translation gives CASSLLLRETQYF.

This chain links TRBV11-2 with TRBJ2-7; 8 bases match TRBD1. V shed 0 bases and J 5 bases; nucleotides not matched to a gene: 6. The CDR3 consists of 15 residues. Germline V lookup: CDR1 SGHAT, CDR2 FQNNGV. Here the CDR3 DNA reads TGTGCCAGCAGCTTAGACCCAGGGGGCGTCAACGAGCAGTACTTC. Translation gives CASSLDPGGVNEQYF.

This clone was seen only a few times. This chain links TRBV30 with TRBJ2-2; D call uncertain. The CDR3 consists of 13 residues. CDR1 is GTSNPN, CDR2 SVGIG, per germline (reference sequence). V lost 4 bases and J 6 bases, leaving 12 bases between the germline ends. The CDR3 DNA sequence: TGTGCCTGGACCCGTTTTGCACCCGGGGAGCTGTTTTTT. Translation: CAWTRFAPGELFF.

This rearrangement joins TRBV6-1 to TRBJ2-3; 9 bases line up with TRBD1. Germline CDR1 reads MNHNS; CDR2 reads SASEGT. V lost 11 bases and J lost 2; bases outside the gene matches: 8. This CDR3 contains 14 residues. The CDR3 loop is CAGRDRAVTDTQYF. In DNA form, the CDR3 reads TGTGCCGGCCGGGACAGGGCTGTCACAGATACGCAGTATTTT.

Here the CDR3 DNA reads TGTGCCAGCAGCATTTCCGGGGGAGGTCACACTGAAGCTTTCTTT. Amino acid sequence: CASSISGGGHTEAFF. The V call is TRBV13, the J call TRBJ1-1, with a tentative D call TRBD1 (5 bases). Germline CDR1 and CDR2: PRHDT and FYEKMQ (reference sequence). This CDR3 contains 15 residues. Trimming removed 5 bases from V and 3 bases from J, with 16 bases in between.

This chain uses TRBV2 with TRBJ2-3; maybe TRBD1 (6 bases). V was cut by 5 bases and J by 2 bases, with 17 bases left in between. The CDR3 runs 16 residues. CDR1 is SNHLY and CDR2 is FYNNEI in the germline V gene. The chain's CDR3 is CASSQSRGPHTDTQYF. The CDR3 bases are TGTGCCAGCAGTCAAAGCAGGGGACCCCACACAGATACGCAGTATTTT.

As concerns this clone: Given a much more abundant clone one base away, this may be a read error. V and J are TRBV7-2 and TRBJ2-2; 11 bases are a match to TRBD2. J was trimmed by 5 bases and V by 4 bases; bases with no gene match: 3. The V gene's germline CDR1 is SGHTA and CDR2 FQGNSA. This CDR3 has 15 amino acids. Written as DNA, the CDR3 is TGTGCCAGCAGCTCGGGACTAGCGGCGACCGGGGAGCTGTTTTTT. Protein sequence: CASSSGLAATGELFF.

V usage is TRBV4-1 and J usage is TRBJ2-4; D may be TRBD1 (6 bases). Per germline, CDR1 MGHRA and CDR2 YSYEKL. The CDR3 sequence is 15 residues long. The germline V and J ends were trimmed by 0 bases and 5 bases, with 11 bases remaining between them. CDR3 bases: TGCGCCAGCAGCCAAGAGGGGGCGGGCCAAAACATTCAGTACTTC. Protein: CASSQEGAGQNIQYF.

This clone was observed a few times. The J gene is TRBJ1-1, the V gene TRBV7-9; D unresolved. V dropped 1 base and J dropped 3 bases, with 15 bases sitting between them. Germline CDR1 reads SEHNR; CDR2 reads FQNEAQ (reference sequence). The CDR3 spans 16 residues. The CDR3 is CASSLGAGGPDTEAFF. CDR3 nucleotides: TGTGCCAGCAGCTTAGGGGCGGGTGGTCCCGACACTGAAGCTTTCTTT.

The rearrangement uses TRBV15 and TRBJ1-6; D not resolved. Germline CDR1 is LNHNV and CDR2 is YYDKDF (reference sequence). This CDR3 is built from 15 residues. With 6 bases removed from V and 7 bases from J, the gap between germline ends came to 16 bases. CDR3 DNA sequence: TGTGCCACCAGTTTAGGGTTTCTCAAAAATTCACCCCTCCACTTT. The encoded protein is CATSLGFLKNSPLHF.

This chain joins TRBV5-5 and TRBJ1-5; 9 nucleotides match TRBD1. This CDR3 spans 14 amino acids. V dropped 3 bases and J dropped 8; count of bases not matched to a gene: 6. The germline V gene encodes CDR1 SGHKS and CDR2 YYEKEE (reference sequence). CDR3 protein: CASSWGDRDEPQHF. The CDR3 DNA reads as TGTGCCAGCAGCTGGGGGGACAGGGATGAGCCCCAGCATTTT. Based on the CDR3 plus reference TRBV5-5 and TRBJ1-5, the full variable domain is DAGVTQSPTHLIKTRGQQVTLRCSPISGHKSVSWYQQVLGQGPQFIFQYYEKEERGRGNFPDRFSARQFPNYSSELNVNALLLGDSALYLCASSWGDRDEPQHFGDGTRLSIL.

The V call is TRBV7-2, the J call TRBJ1-1; D unclear. The CDR3 length is 16 residues. Germline V lookup: CDR1 SGHTA, CDR2 FQGNSA. Trimming cost V 1 base and J 7 bases, with 19 bases left between them. DNA of the CDR3: TGTGCCAGCAGCTTAGGCCCCCTCTCCCCAGGTGATGAAGCTTTCTTT. The encoded protein is CASSLGPLSPGDEAFF.

The chain employs TRBV5-4 and TRBJ1-2, with D tentatively TRBD1 (5 bases). Trimming pared 3 bases from V and 4 bases from J, leaving 16 bases between. CDR3 length: 15 amino acids. The germline V gene encodes CDR1 SGHNT and CDR2 YYREEE (reference sequence). In DNA, the CDR3 is TGTGCCAGCAGCTCCCCACGGACAATGATCTATGGCTACACCTTC. Translation: CASSSPRTMIYGYTF.

This sequence joins TRBV6-1 and TRBJ1-5, with a tentative D call TRBD1 (6 bases). The V end was cut by 10 bases, the J end by 6 bases, with 16 bases between. The V gene's germline CDR1 is MNHNS and CDR2 SASEGT. This CDR3 has 13 residues. The CDR3 bases are TGTGCCACCGGAATAGGGGGACTTCAGCCCCAGCATTTT. It encodes CATGIGGLQPQHF.

This clone was observed a few times. The chain is built from TRBV6-5 and TRBJ2-2, with 7 bases matching TRBD1. The CDR3 consists of 15 residues. Germline V gene lookup returns CDR1 MNHEY and CDR2 SVGAGI. V dropped 6 bases and J dropped 0; count of bases not matched to a gene: 4. DNA of the CDR3: TGTGCCAGCAGAGGCAGGGGGTCGAACACCGGGGAGCTGTTTTTT. Amino acid sequence: CASRGRGSNTGELFF.

This chain uses TRBV2 with TRBJ2-5; TRBD1 matches 9 bases. The germline V gene encodes CDR1 SNHLY and CDR2 FYNNEI. V dropped 5 bases and J dropped 5; count of bases not matched to a gene: 12. CDR3 length equals 16 residues. CDR3 region: CASSPGQGVGGETQYF. The CDR3 region has the DNA TGTGCCAGCAGTCCGGGACAGGGCGTGGGTGGCGAGACCCAGTACTTC.

The gene calls are TRBV6-5 and TRBJ2-5; D possibly matches TRBD1 or TRBD2 (7 bases each). The CDR3 contains 15 residues. V dropped 9 bases and J dropped 4 bases, with 21 bases sitting between them. Per the germline V gene, CDR1 is MNHEY and CDR2 is SVGAGI. The CDR3 protein is CASQTPGRGGETQYF. Written as DNA, the CDR3 is TGTGCCAGTCAAACCCCAGGCAGGGGGGGAGAGACCCAGTACTTC.

Points on this clone: Other DNA sequences in this sample translate to the same CDR3. This chain connects TRBV19 to TRBJ2-7, with D maybe TRBD2 (5 bases). V shed 5 bases and J shed 0 bases, with 11 bases lying between them. This CDR3 has 14 residues. Germline CDR1 LNHDA, CDR2 SQIVND (reference sequence). The CDR3 here is CASSPLAGSYEQYF. DNA for the CDR3: TGTGCCAGTAGTCCGCTAGCTGGCTCCTACGAGCAGTACTTC.

This clone was detected once. The V call is TRBV6-6, the J call TRBJ2-5, with D perhaps assigned TRBD1 or TRBD2 (6 bases each). This CDR3 is built from 14 residues. Germline lookup yields CDR1 MNHNY and CDR2 SVGAGI (reference sequence). The V end was cut by 5 bases, the J end by 5 bases, with 15 bases between. CDR3 region: CASSPRTGRETQYF. CDR3 DNA: TGTGCCAGCAGTCCTCGTACAGGGAGGGAGACCCAGTACTTC.

The chain recombines TRBV10-3 with TRBJ2-3; 7 bases align to TRBD2. The CDR3 runs 16 residues. CDR1 ENHRY and CDR2 SYGVKD come from the germline V gene. V shed 3 bases and J 3 bases; nucleotides not matched to a gene: 9. For the CDR3, the DNA is TGTGCCATCAGTGATCTAGCGGTGGAACCTACAGATACGCAGTATTTT. Translated: CAISDLAVEPTDTQYF.